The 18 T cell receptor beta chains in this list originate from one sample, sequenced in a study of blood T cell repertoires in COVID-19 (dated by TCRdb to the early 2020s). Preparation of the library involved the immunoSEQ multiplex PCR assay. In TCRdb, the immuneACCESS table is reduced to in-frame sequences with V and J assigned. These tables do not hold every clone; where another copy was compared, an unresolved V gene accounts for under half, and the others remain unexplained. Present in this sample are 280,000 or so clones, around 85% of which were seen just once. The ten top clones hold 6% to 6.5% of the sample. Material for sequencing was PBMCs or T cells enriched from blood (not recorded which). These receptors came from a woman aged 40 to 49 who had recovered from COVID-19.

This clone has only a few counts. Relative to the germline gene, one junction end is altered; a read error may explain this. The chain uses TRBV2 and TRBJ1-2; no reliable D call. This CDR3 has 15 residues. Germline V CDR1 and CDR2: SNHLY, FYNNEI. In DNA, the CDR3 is TGTGCCAGCAGTGAAGATAAGGTCTCAACAAGAGGTACGGTCTTC. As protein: CASSEDKVSTRGTVF.

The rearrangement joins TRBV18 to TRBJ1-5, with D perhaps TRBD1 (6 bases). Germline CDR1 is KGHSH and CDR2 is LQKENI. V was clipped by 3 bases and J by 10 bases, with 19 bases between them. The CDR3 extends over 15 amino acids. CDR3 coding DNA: TGTGCCAGCTCACCCCCCGGGACACCTGCGGGTCCCCAGCATTTT. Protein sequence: CASSPPGTPAGPQHF.

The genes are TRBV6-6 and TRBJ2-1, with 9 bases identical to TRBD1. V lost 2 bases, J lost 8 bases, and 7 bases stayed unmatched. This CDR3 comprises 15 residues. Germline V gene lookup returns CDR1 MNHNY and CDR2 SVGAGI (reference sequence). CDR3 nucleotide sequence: TGTGCCAGCAGTTACGGGACAGGGATAACGGATGAGCAGTTCTTC. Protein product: CASSYGTGITDEQFF.

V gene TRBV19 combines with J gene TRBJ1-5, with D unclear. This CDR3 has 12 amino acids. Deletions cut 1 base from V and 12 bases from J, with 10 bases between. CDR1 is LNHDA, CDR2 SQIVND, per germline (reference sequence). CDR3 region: CASSIAGRVQHF. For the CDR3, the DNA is TGTGCCAGTAGTATAGCCGGCCGGGTCCAGCATTTT. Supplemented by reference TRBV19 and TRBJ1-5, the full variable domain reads DGGITQSPKYLFRKEGQNVTLSCEQNLNHDAMYWYRQDPGQGLRLIYYSQIVNDFQKGDIAEGYSVSREKKESFPLTVTSAQKNPTAFYLCASSIAGRVQHFGDGTRLSIL.

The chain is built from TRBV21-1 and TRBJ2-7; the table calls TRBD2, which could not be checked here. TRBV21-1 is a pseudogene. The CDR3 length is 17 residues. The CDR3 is CASSNRPGTSGSYEQYF. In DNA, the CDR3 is TGTGCCAGCAGCAATCGCCCCGGGACTAGCGGGAGTTACGAGCAGTACTTC.

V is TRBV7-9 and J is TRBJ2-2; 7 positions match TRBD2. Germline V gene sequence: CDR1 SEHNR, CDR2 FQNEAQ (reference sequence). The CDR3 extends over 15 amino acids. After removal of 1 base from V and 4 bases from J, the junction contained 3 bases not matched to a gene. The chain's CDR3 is CASSLGGRATGELFF. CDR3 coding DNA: TGTGCCAGCAGCTTAGGTGGGAGGGCCACCGGGGAGCTGTTTTTT.

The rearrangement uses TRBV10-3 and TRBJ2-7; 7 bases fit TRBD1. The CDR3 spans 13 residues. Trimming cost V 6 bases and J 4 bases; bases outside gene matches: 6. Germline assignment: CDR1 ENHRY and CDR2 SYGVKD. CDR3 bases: TGTGCCATCAGCAGGGACAGAGAGTACGAGCAGTACTTC. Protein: CAISRDREYEQYF.

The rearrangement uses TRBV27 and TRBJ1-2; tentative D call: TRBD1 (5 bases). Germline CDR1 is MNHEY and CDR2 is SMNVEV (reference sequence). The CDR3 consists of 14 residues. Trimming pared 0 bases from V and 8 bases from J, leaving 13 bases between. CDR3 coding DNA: TGTGCCAGCAGTTTATCGTTAGGGGTGGGCGGCTACACCTTC. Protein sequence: CASSLSLGVGGYTF.

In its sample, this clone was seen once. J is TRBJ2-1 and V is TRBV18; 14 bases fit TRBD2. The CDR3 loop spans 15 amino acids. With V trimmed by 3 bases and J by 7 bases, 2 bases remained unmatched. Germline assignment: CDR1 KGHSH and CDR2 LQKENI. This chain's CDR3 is CASSPGTSGSNEQFF. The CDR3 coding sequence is TGTGCCAGCTCACCCGGGACTAGCGGGAGTAATGAGCAGTTCTTC.

In DNA, the CDR3 is TGTGCCAGCAGTTGGGACAGATCGAACACCGGGGAGCTGTTTTTT. This gives the protein CASSWDRSNTGELFF. V usage is TRBV6-5 and J usage is TRBJ2-2, with 7 bases matching TRBD1. After removal of 4 bases from V and 0 bases from J, the junction contained 2 bases not matched to a gene. CDR1 and CDR2 from the germline V gene are MNHEY and SVGAGI. The CDR3 totals 15 residues.

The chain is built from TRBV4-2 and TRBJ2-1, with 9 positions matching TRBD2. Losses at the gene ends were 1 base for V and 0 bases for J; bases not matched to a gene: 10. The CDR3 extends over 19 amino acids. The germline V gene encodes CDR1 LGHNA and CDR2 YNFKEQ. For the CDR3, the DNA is TGTGCCAGCAGCCAAGTCACCCTAGCGGGAAGGGTCTCCTACAATGAGCAGTTCTTC. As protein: CASSQVTLAGRVSYNEQFF.

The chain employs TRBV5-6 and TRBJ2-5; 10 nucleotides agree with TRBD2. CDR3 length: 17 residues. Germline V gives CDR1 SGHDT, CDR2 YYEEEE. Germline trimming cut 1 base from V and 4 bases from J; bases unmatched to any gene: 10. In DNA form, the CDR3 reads TGTGCCAGCAGCTTGATTGGACTAGCGGACCAGGGAGAGACCCAGTACTTC. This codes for CASSLIGLADQGETQYF. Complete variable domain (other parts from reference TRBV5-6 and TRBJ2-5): DAGVTQSPTHLIKTRGQQVTLRCSPKSGHDTVSWYQQALGQGPQFIFQYYEEEERQRGNFPDRFSGHQFPNYSSELNVNALLLGDSALYLCASSLIGLADQGETQYFGPGTRLLVL.

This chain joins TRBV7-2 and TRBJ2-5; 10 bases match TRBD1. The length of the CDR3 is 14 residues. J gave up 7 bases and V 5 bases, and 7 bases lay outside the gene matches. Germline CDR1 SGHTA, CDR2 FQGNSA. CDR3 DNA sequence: TGTGCCAGCAGCGAAGACAGGGGGCAGGGGACCCAGTACTTC. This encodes CASSEDRGQGTQYF.

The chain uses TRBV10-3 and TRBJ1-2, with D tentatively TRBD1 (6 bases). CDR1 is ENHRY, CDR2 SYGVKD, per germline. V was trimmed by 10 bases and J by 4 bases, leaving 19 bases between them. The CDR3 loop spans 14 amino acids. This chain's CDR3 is CATQVVLDSYGYTF. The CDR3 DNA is TGTGCCACCCAAGTTGTGTTGGACAGCTATGGCTACACCTTC.

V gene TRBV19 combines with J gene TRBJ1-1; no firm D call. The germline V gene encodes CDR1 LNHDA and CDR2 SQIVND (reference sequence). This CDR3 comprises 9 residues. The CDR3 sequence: CAEGLEAFF. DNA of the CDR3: TGTGCGGAGGGCCTCGAAGCTTTCTTT.

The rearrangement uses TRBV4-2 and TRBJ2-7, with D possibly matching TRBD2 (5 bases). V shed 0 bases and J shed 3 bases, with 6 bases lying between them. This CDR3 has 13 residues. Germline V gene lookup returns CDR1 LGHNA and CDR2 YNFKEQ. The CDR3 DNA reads TGTGCCAGCAGCCAAGATCGGGACTACGAGCAGTACTTC. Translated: CASSQDRDYEQYF.

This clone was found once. The DNA for the CDR3 is TGTGCCAGCAGTTTATCCCCCGTCGCAGGGGATGAAAAACTGTTTTTT. Translating it yields CASSLSPVAGDEKLFF. The gene calls are TRBV27 and TRBJ1-4; D is possibly TRBD1 (6 bases). Germline V gene lookup returns CDR1 MNHEY and CDR2 SMNVEV (reference sequence). CDR3 length equals 16 residues. Trimming removed 0 bases from V and 6 bases from J, with 14 bases in between.

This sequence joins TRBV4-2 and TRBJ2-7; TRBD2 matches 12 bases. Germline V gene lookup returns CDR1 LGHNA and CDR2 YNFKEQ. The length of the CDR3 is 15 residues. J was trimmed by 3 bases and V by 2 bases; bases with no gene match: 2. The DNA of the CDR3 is TGTGCCAGCAGCCAACGACTAGCGGGAGTCTACGAGCAGTACTTC. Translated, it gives CASSQRLAGVYEQYF.